A selection of T cell receptor beta chains follows, all from one sample in a study of cytomegalovirus exposure and HLA in healthy donors. Produced via immunoSEQ multiplex PCR; TCRdb's table is partial and in-frame only. The data contain some 170,000 clones, around nine tenths of them singletons. The sequencing sample was made of PBMCs. The source of these receptors is a woman in her twenties or thirties in good health and CMV-seronegative. Each CDR3 is given with its conserved first and last residue. Fields, in order: J gene, clone size, D gene, V gene, CDR3 length, CDR3 DNA, CDR3 protein. A D gene is named only where the DNA matches it firmly. The size field is filled for only some rows; it gives once, few, many or a size class.

TRBJ2-2 NA TRBD1 TRBV29-1 13 TGCAGCGTGGGGACAGGGGGAACCGGGGAGCTGTTTTTT CSVGTGGTGELFF
TRBJ2-5 once TRBD2 TRBV5-1 14 TGCGCCAGCAGCTTGGACCTAGCGGGGGGCCATCGGTACTTC CASSLDLAGGHRYF
TRBJ2-7 few TRBD2 TRBV9 13 TGTGCCAGCAGCTCCGGACTAGTCAACGAGCAGTACTTC CASSSGLVNEQYF
TRBJ1-1 NA TRBD1 TRBV2 16 TGTGCCAGCAGTGCTAGACAGGGCGGGGGGGACACTGAAGCTTTCTTT CASSARQGGGDTEAFF
TRBJ2-5 NA TRBD2 TRBV5-1 16 TGCGCCAGCAGTCAAGGACTAGCGGGGGGGCGAGAGACCCAGTACTTC CASSQGLAGGRETQYF
TRBJ2-1 NA TRBD1 TRBV2 15 TGTGCCAGCAGTGCTGGACAGGGGCTAGACAATGAGCAGTTCTTC CASSAGQGLDNEQFF
TRBJ2-7 NA NA TRBV27 15 TGTGCCAGCAGTTTATCTCTAGGGGCCGGGGGCGAGCAGTACTTC CASSLSLGAGGEQYF
TRBJ2-7 NA TRBD1 TRBV27 13 TGTGCCAGCAGTTCGACAGGGCCCTACGAGCAGTACTTC CASSSTGPYEQYF
TRBJ2-1 NA TRBD1 TRBV27 14 TGTGCCAGCACCCCGGGACAGGGGTGGGATGAGCAGTTCTTC CASTPGQGWDEQFF
TRBJ2-7 NA NA TRBV7-2 12 TGTGCCAGCAGCCATCCTTACAACGAGCAGTACTTC CASSHPYNEQYF
TRBJ1-1 NA TRBD1 TRBV6-1 13 TGTGCCAGCACTCAAACAGGGGGCACTGAAGCTTTCTTT CASTQTGGTEAFF
TRBJ2-5 once NA TRBV4-1 12 TGCGCCAGCAGCTCAGGGCCCAGGACCCAGTACTTC CASSSGPRTQYF
TRBJ1-1 NA NA TRBV5-1 13 TGCGCCAGCAGCGTTACAGTGAACACTGAAGCTTTCTTT CASSVTVNTEAFF
TRBJ2-3 NA NA TRBV13 14 TGTGCCAGCAGCTTACGGGTCATCACAGATACGCAGTATTTT CASSLRVITDTQYF
TRBJ1-1 NA NA TRBV5-1 13 TGCGCCAGCAGCTTCAGGCCAAACACTGAAGCTTTCTTT CASSFRPNTEAFF
TRBJ1-1 many TRBD1 TRBV2 15 TGTGCCAGCAAGCTCAGGACAGGGGTGAACACTGAAGCTTTCTTT CASKLRTGVNTEAFF
TRBJ2-5 NA NA TRBV4-3 15 TGCGCCAGCAGCCACGCTCGGGGGAGTGGCGAGACCCAGTACTTC CASSHARGSGETQYF
TRBJ2-1 NA TRBD1 TRBV7-9 18 TGTGCCAGCAGCTTACTACTACTAAGACAGGGGAGGTATGATGAGCAGTTCTTC CASSLLLLRQGRYDEQFF
TRBJ2-1 NA NA TRBV6-5 15 TGTGCCAGCAGTTACGGGCAGGGCGAAGTCAATGAGCAGTTCTTC CASSYGQGEVNEQFF
TRBJ1-6 once TRBD1 TRBV6-6 14 TGTGCCAGCAATAAGGGGACAGAAGGTTCACCCCTCCACTTT CASNKGTEGSPLHF
TRBJ1-6 NA NA TRBV7-6 16 TGTGCCAGCAGCTTAGGAGAGACCGGGGTTAATTCACCCCTCCACTTT CASSLGETGVNSPLHF
TRBJ2-5 NA NA TRBV15 14 TGTGCCACCAGCAGAGGGACAGCTCAAGAGACCCAGTACTTC CATSRGTAQETQYF
TRBJ2-7 NA NA TRBV6-5 15 TGTGCCAGCAGTTACATGGACAGTCAACCCTACGAGCAGTACTTC CASSYMDSQPYEQYF
TRBJ1-1 NA NA TRBV2 13 TGTGCCAGCAGGATGACACCTAACACTGAAGCTTTCTTT CASRMTPNTEAFF
TRBJ1-2 NA NA TRBV6-1 13 TGTGCCAGCAGTGAGGGCGTACAGGCGGACTACACCTTC CASSEGVQADYTF
TRBJ1-2 few NA TRBV11-2 14 TGTGCCAGCAGCTTAGTGCAGGGGAACTATGGCTACACCTTC CASSLVQGNYGYTF
TRBJ1-5 NA TRBD1 TRBV6-1 13 TGTGCCAGCAGGGGACAGCCCAATCAGCCCCAGCATTTT CASRGQPNQPQHF
TRBJ2-7 NA NA TRBV7-6 13 TGTGCCAGCAGCCTAGACGCCCGCGACGAGCAGTACTTC CASSLDARDEQYF
TRBJ2-1 NA TRBD2 TRBV7-9 16 TGTGCCAGCAGCTCCACTCCGGGGGGGAATTACAATGAGCAGTTCTTC CASSSTPGGNYNEQFF
TRBJ2-2 NA NA TRBV7-6 14 TGTGCCAGCAGCAAAAGAGGAGAGACCGGGGAGCTGTTTTTT CASSKRGETGELFF
TRBJ1-2 NA TRBD1 TRBV19 13 TGTGCCAGTAGTATTTTTCCGGACAGGGATAAAACCTTC CASSIFPDRDKTF
TRBJ2-1 NA TRBD2 TRBV18 15 TGTGCCAGCTCCCAACGACTAGCGGGGGGTTATGAGCAGTTCTTC CASSQRLAGGYEQFF
TRBJ1-4 few TRBD1 TRBV19 15 TGTGCCAGTAGTATTGGAACAGGGGTCTATGAAAAACTGTTTTTT CASSIGTGVYEKLFF
TRBJ2-3 NA TRBD2 TRBV19 17 TGTGCCAGTACCCCCGTGCCTAGCGGGGGGGACACAGATACGCAGTATTTT CASTPVPSGGDTDTQYF
TRBJ1-5 once TRBD1 TRBV4-2 15 TGTGCCAGCAGCCAAGATATAGGGGGCCCCAGGGCCCAGCATTTT CASSQDIGGPRAQHF
TRBJ2-2 NA NA TRBV5-4 16 TGTGCCAGCAGCAAGACAGGCCACGCGAACACCGGGGAGCTGTTTTTT CASSKTGHANTGELFF
TRBJ2-7 NA TRBD2 TRBV5-6 14 TGTGCCAGCAGCTCGGGACTAGCGGGCCGGGAGCAGTACTTC CASSSGLAGREQYF
TRBJ1-2 once NA TRBV7-2 14 TGTGCCAGCAACAAAAAAAACACACGCGGCGGCTACACCTTC CASNKKNTRGGYTF
TRBJ1-1 NA NA TRBV6-6 15 TGTGCCAGCACCCCGAGCTGGACAATGAACACTGAAGCTTTCTTT CASTPSWTMNTEAFF
TRBJ1-5 NA NA TRBV2 14 TGTGCCAGCAGTAGATCGCAGAACAATCAGCCCCAGCATTTT CASSRSQNNQPQHF
TRBJ2-7 once NA TRBV15 16 TGTGCCACCAGCAGAACCACGACAGGAAAATTCTACGAGCAGTACTTC CATSRTTTGKFYEQYF
TRBJ2-3 NA TRBD2 TRBV29-1 14 TGCAGCGTTGTACTAGCGGGGGGGATAGATACGCAGTATTTT CSVVLAGGIDTQYF
TRBJ2-2 NA NA TRBV6-5 15 TGTGCCAGCAGTTCTCTCCTGCCCGCGACCGGGGAGCTGTTTTTT CASSSLLPATGELFF
TRBJ2-2 NA NA TRBV4-3 14 TGCGCCAGCAGCCCTTTTCGGGACACCGGGGAGCTGTTTTTT CASSPFRDTGELFF
TRBJ1-5 NA TRBD1 TRBV19 15 TGTGCCAGTAGTGTGTGGACAGGGGGCAATCAGCCCCAGCATTTT CASSVWTGGNQPQHF
TRBJ2-7 NA NA TRBV19 17 TGTGCCAGTACCCCCGGTCTAGGGGGGGGCGGGTCCTACGAGCAGTACTTC CASTPGLGGGGSYEQYF
TRBJ2-7 once NA TRBV6-5 14 TGTGCCAGCAGTTACGACTTCGGGGGCTACGAGCAGTACTTC CASSYDFGGYEQYF
TRBJ2-1 NA NA TRBV4-1 13 TGCGCCAGCAGCGCCCTAGCAGGCTATGAGCAGTTCTTC CASSALAGYEQFF
TRBJ1-2 NA NA TRBV6-5 14 TGTGCCAGCAGTTACTTTTCAGGGCTTTATGGCTACACCTTC CASSYFSGLYGYTF
TRBJ2-1 NA NA TRBV9 16 TGTGCCAGCAGCGTAGGGATTACAGGGACCTCGGGTGAGCAGTTCTTC CASSVGITGTSGEQFF